These T cell receptor beta chains were read from a single sample in a study of tumour-infiltrating T cells in Burkitt lymphoma. Produced via immunoSEQ multiplex PCR; TCRdb's table is partial and in-frame only. The table shows around 6,500 clones, with 15% to 20% occurring only once. Input material: tumor tissue. These receptors all come from a human donor with diffuse large B-cell lymphoma. The CDR3 runs from the conserved cysteine through the conserved F or W. The order of the fields is CDR3 DNA, CDR3 protein, D gene, clone size, J gene, V gene. D genes are given only for firm matches. Size tells how often a clone was seen (once, few, many) or the class of an expanded clone, and some rows leave it out.

cdr3_nt: TGTGCCAGCAGTATGTACCAAGAGACCCAGTACTTC; cdr3_aa: CASSMYQETQYF; d_call: NA; clone_size: few; j_call: TRBJ2-5; v_call: TRBV7-6
cdr3_nt: TGTGCCACAGCAGCGACTAGCTCCTACAATGAGCAGTTCTTC; cdr3_aa: CATAATSSYNEQFF; d_call: NA; clone_size: NA; j_call: TRBJ2-1; v_call: TRBV2
cdr3_nt: TGTGCCAGCAGTCGGCCCGCGGGGGGGGGAGGTCTTGGGGAGACCCAGTACTTC; cdr3_aa: CASSRPAGGGGLGETQYF; d_call: TRBD2; clone_size: NA; j_call: TRBJ2-5; v_call: TRBV28
cdr3_nt: TGTGCCAGTAAGGAATTAGGGCAGCAAGAGACCCAGTACTTC; cdr3_aa: CASKELGQQETQYF; d_call: NA; clone_size: NA; j_call: TRBJ2-5; v_call: TRBV19
cdr3_nt: TGTGCCAGCAGCTTCCTATTGACTAGCGGGAGGGCCCAAGATACGCAGTATTTT; cdr3_aa: CASSFLLTSGRAQDTQYF; d_call: TRBD2; clone_size: NA; j_call: TRBJ2-3; v_call: TRBV7-2
cdr3_nt: TGTGCCAGCAGCGTCGATACCGGGACGACGCCCACAGATACGCAGTATTTT; cdr3_aa: CASSVDTGTTPTDTQYF; d_call: NA; clone_size: NA; j_call: TRBJ2-3; v_call: TRBV2
cdr3_nt: TGTGCCAGCAGTTTTCAGGGTAGTGAAGCTTTCTTT; cdr3_aa: CASSFQGSEAFF; d_call: NA; clone_size: NA; j_call: TRBJ1-1; v_call: TRBV28
cdr3_nt: TGTGCCAGCAGCCAAGATAAGGGGACTACTGGAGATACGCAGTATTTT; cdr3_aa: CASSQDKGTTGDTQYF; d_call: TRBD2; clone_size: medium-sized; j_call: TRBJ2-3; v_call: TRBV4-2
cdr3_nt: TGTGCCAGCAGCCAAGGACACTTCACAGATACGCAGTATTTT; cdr3_aa: CASSQGHFTDTQYF; d_call: NA; clone_size: NA; j_call: TRBJ2-3; v_call: TRBV7-2
cdr3_nt: TGTGCCAGCAGCTTGAGAAATAGCGGGCACCCAAGCTCCTACGAGCAGTACTTC; cdr3_aa: CASSLRNSGHPSSYEQYF; d_call: TRBD2; clone_size: NA; j_call: TRBJ2-7; v_call: TRBV5-8
cdr3_nt: TGTGCCAGCAGCTTCTTTGCGGGAGGCACAGATACGCAGTATTTT; cdr3_aa: CASSFFAGGTDTQYF; d_call: TRBD2; clone_size: NA; j_call: TRBJ2-3; v_call: TRBV14
cdr3_nt: TGTGCCAGCAGCTTAAATACCGGCGGTGAGCAGTTCTTC; cdr3_aa: CASSLNTGGEQFF; d_call: NA; clone_size: NA; j_call: TRBJ2-1; v_call: TRBV7-3
cdr3_nt: TGTGCCAGCAGTGAAGGACCGAGTAGGACTGAAGCTTTCTTT; cdr3_aa: CASSEGPSRTEAFF; d_call: NA; clone_size: NA; j_call: TRBJ1-1; v_call: TRBV6-1
cdr3_nt: TGTGCCATCAGTGGAGGGTTTGGCGCAGATACGCAGTATTTT; cdr3_aa: CAISGGFGADTQYF; d_call: NA; clone_size: NA; j_call: TRBJ2-3; v_call: TRBV10-3
cdr3_nt: TGTGCCACCGAGGGGACTAGCGGGAGGAGCGGGTCCTACGAGCAGTACTTC; cdr3_aa: CATEGTSGRSGSYEQYF; d_call: TRBD2; clone_size: NA; j_call: TRBJ2-7; v_call: TRBV10-3
cdr3_nt: TGTGCCAGCAGTGCGGGACTAGCGGGATACCCCTACGGGGAGCTGTTTTTT; cdr3_aa: CASSAGLAGYPYGELFF; d_call: TRBD2; clone_size: NA; j_call: TRBJ2-2; v_call: TRBV27
cdr3_nt: TGTGCCAGCAGCTTACAGGGAAACCAAGAGACCCAGTACTTC; cdr3_aa: CASSLQGNQETQYF; d_call: NA; clone_size: NA; j_call: TRBJ2-5; v_call: TRBV27
cdr3_nt: TGTGCCAGCAGAGCAGGACTAGGAGTCAATGAGCAGTTCTTC; cdr3_aa: CASRAGLGVNEQFF; d_call: TRBD2; clone_size: NA; j_call: TRBJ2-1; v_call: TRBV2
cdr3_nt: TGTGCCAGCAGTTTAGCGGGGTACACAGATACGCAGTATTTT; cdr3_aa: CASSLAGYTDTQYF; d_call: NA; clone_size: NA; j_call: TRBJ2-3; v_call: TRBV28
cdr3_nt: TGTGCCAGCAGTTCCAGGACTAGCGGGAGAGTGTACGAGCAGTACTTC; cdr3_aa: CASSSRTSGRVYEQYF; d_call: TRBD2; clone_size: few; j_call: TRBJ2-7; v_call: TRBV6-5
cdr3_nt: TGTGCCAGCAGTTTCCCCGGGGAGCTGTTTTTT; cdr3_aa: CASSFPGELFF; d_call: NA; clone_size: NA; j_call: TRBJ2-2; v_call: TRBV6-1
cdr3_nt: TGTGCCAGCAGTCCCCGGACAGGGGGCAATGAGCAGTTCTTC; cdr3_aa: CASSPRTGGNEQFF; d_call: TRBD1; clone_size: NA; j_call: TRBJ2-1; v_call: TRBV2
cdr3_nt: TGTGCCAGCAGCCCCTTAGAGGCCGAAGAGACCCAGTACTTC; cdr3_aa: CASSPLEAEETQYF; d_call: NA; clone_size: NA; j_call: TRBJ2-5; v_call: TRBV7-2
cdr3_nt: TGCGCCAGCAGCCAAGTGATGGGTGTCTACGAGCAGTACTTC; cdr3_aa: CASSQVMGVYEQYF; d_call: NA; clone_size: few; j_call: TRBJ2-7; v_call: TRBV4-1
cdr3_nt: TGTGCCAGCAACTACGGGACTAGCGGGGTTCAGGAGACCCAGTACTTC; cdr3_aa: CASNYGTSGVQETQYF; d_call: TRBD2; clone_size: once; j_call: TRBJ2-5; v_call: TRBV2
cdr3_nt: TGTGCCAGCAGTTTTTTCCGGGACACCCTGAGCAATCAGCCCCAGCATTTT; cdr3_aa: CASSFFRDTLSNQPQHF; d_call: NA; clone_size: few; j_call: TRBJ1-5; v_call: TRBV27
cdr3_nt: TGTGCCAGCAGTAAACTAGCGGGAGGGCCTGATGAGCAGTTCTTC; cdr3_aa: CASSKLAGGPDEQFF; d_call: TRBD2; clone_size: NA; j_call: TRBJ2-1; v_call: TRBV2
cdr3_nt: TGCGCCAGCAGCTTGTGGTCCAGCGGAGAAAGAACAGATACGCAGTATTTT; cdr3_aa: CASSLWSSGERTDTQYF; d_call: NA; clone_size: NA; j_call: TRBJ2-3; v_call: TRBV5-1
cdr3_nt: TGTGCCAGCAGGGGCACAGACACAGATACGCAGTATTTT; cdr3_aa: CASRGTDTDTQYF; d_call: NA; clone_size: NA; j_call: TRBJ2-3; v_call: TRBV6-5
cdr3_nt: TGCGCCAGCAGCTCGTTTACGAACACTGAAGCTTTCTTT; cdr3_aa: CASSSFTNTEAFF; d_call: NA; clone_size: NA; j_call: TRBJ1-1; v_call: TRBV5-1
cdr3_nt: TGTGCCAGCAGCCACCGGTCGTCAGATCAGCCCCAGCATTTT; cdr3_aa: CASSHRSSDQPQHF; d_call: NA; clone_size: NA; j_call: TRBJ1-5; v_call: TRBV27
cdr3_nt: TGTGCCAGCAGTTTCCCCGAGCTGTACGAGCAGTACTTC; cdr3_aa: CASSFPELYEQYF; d_call: NA; clone_size: NA; j_call: TRBJ2-7; v_call: TRBV28
cdr3_nt: TGTGCCAGCAGCTTAGGACTAGCGGGAGGAGGACAAGAGACCCAGTACTTC; cdr3_aa: CASSLGLAGGGQETQYF; d_call: TRBD2; clone_size: few; j_call: TRBJ2-5; v_call: TRBV9
cdr3_nt: TGCGCCAGCAGCCAAGGGGGGACAGGGGAGAGATACGAGCAGTACTTC; cdr3_aa: CASSQGGTGERYEQYF; d_call: TRBD1; clone_size: few; j_call: TRBJ2-7; v_call: TRBV4-1
cdr3_nt: TGTGTAGGGGACAGGGTCTCTGGAAACACCATATATTTT; cdr3_aa: CVGDRVSGNTIYF; d_call: TRBD1; clone_size: NA; j_call: TRBJ1-3; v_call: TRBV2